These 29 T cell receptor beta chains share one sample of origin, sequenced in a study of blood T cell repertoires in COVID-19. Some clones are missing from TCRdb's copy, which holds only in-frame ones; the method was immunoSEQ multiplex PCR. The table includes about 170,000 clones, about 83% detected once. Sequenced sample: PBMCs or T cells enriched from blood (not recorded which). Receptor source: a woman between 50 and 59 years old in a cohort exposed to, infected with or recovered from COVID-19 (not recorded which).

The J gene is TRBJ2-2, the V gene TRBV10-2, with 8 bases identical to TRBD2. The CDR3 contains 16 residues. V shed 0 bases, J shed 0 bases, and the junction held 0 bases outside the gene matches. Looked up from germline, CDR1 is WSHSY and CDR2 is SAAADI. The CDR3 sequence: CASSESGGANTGELFF. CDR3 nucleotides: TGCGCCAGCAGTGAGTCCGGGGGGGCGAACACCGGGGAGCTGTTTTTT.

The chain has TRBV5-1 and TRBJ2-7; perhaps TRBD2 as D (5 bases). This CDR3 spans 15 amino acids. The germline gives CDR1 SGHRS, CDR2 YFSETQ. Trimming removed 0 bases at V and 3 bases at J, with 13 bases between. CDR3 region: CASSLVGDLGYEQYF. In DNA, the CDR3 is TGCGCCAGCAGCTTGGTGGGAGACCTCGGCTACGAGCAGTACTTC. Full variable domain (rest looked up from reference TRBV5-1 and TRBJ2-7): KAGVTQTPRYLIKTRGQQVTLSCSPISGHRSVSWYQQTPGQGLQFLFEYFSETQRNKGNFPGRFSGRQFSNSRSEMNVSTLELGDSALYLCASSLVGDLGYEQYFGPGTRLTVT.

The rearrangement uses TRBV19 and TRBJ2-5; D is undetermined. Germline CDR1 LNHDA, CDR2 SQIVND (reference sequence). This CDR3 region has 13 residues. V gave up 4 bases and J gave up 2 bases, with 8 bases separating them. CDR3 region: CASSTAAQETQYF. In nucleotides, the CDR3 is TGTGCCAGTAGTACGGCGGCTCAAGAGACCCAGTACTTC.

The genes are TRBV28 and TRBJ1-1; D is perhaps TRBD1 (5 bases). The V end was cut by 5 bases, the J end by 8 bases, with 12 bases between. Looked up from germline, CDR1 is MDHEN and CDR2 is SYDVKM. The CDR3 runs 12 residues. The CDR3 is CASSHRQQEAFF. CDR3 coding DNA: TGTGCCAGCAGTCATAGACAGCAGGAAGCTTTCTTT.

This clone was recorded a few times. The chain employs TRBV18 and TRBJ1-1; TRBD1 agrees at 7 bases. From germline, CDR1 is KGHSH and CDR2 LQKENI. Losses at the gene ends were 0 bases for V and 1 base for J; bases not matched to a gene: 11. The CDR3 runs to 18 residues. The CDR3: CASSPPSKGAKGNTEAFF. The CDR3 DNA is TGTGCCAGCTCACCACCGAGTAAGGGGGCAAAGGGGAACACTGAAGCTTTCTTT. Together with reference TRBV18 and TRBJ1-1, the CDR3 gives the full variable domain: NAGVMQNPRHLVRRRGQEARLRCSPMKGHSHVYWYRQLPEEGLKFMVYLQKENIIDESGMPKERFSAEFPKEGPSILRIQQVVRGDSAAYFCASSPPSKGAKGNTEAFFGQGTRLTVV.

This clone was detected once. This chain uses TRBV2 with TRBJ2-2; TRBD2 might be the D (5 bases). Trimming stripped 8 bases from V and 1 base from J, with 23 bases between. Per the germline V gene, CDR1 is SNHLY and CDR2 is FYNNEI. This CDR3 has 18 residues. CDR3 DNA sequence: TGTGCCAGCGATCCGGGGTCCCTAGAATCCTTGAACACCGGGGAGCTGTTTTTT. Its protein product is CASDPGSLESLNTGELFF.

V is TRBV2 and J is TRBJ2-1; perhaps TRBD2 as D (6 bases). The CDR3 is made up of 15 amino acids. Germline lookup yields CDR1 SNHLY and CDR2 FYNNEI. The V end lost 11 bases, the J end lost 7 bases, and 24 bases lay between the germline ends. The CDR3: CAVLPAASDFNEQFF. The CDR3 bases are TGTGCCGTCCTACCCGCGGCTAGCGATTTTAATGAGCAGTTCTTC. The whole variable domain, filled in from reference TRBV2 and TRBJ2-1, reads EPEVTQTPSHQVTQMGQEVILRCVPISNHLYFYWYRQILGQKVEFLVSFYNNEISEKSEIFDDQFSVERPDGSNFTLKIRSTKLEDSAMYFCAVLPAASDFNEQFFGPGTRLTVL.

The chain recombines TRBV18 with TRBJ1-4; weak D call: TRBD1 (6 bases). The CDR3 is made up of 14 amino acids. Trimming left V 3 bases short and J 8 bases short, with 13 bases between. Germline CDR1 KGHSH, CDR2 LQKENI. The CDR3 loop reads CASSPGGPGEKLFF. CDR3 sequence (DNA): TGTGCCAGCTCACCGGGGGGGCCGGGGGAAAAACTGTTTTTT.

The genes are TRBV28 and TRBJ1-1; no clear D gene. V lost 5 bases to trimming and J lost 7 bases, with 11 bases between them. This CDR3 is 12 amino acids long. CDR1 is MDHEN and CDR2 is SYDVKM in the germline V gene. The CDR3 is CASSPYTSEAFF. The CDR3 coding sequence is TGTGCCAGCAGTCCTTACACAAGTGAAGCTTTCTTT.

The CDR3 is CASSSTGGSRNEQFF. In DNA, the CDR3 is TGTGCCAGCAGCTCGACTGGCGGGTCTAGGAATGAGCAGTTCTTC. V is TRBV5-4 and J is TRBJ2-1; D may be TRBD2 (5 bases). The germline V gene encodes CDR1 SGHNT and CDR2 YYREEE (reference sequence). V was shortened by 3 bases and J by 7 bases, with 17 bases between the two germline ends. The CDR3 contains 15 residues.

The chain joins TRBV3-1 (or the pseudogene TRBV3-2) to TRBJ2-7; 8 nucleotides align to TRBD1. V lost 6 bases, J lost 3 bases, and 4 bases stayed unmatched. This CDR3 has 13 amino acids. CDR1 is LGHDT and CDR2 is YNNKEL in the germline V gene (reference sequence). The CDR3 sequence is CASSSGQGYEQYF. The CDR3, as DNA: TGTGCCAGCAGTTCCGGACAGGGCTACGAGCAGTACTTC.

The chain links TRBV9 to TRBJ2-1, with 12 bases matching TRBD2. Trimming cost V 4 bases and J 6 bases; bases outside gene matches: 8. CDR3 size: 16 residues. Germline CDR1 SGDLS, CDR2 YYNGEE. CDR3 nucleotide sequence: TGTGCCAGCAGCTCCGGAACTAGCGGGAGGTCCAATGAGCAGTTCTTC. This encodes CASSSGTSGRSNEQFF.

The CDR3 DNA is TGTGCCAGTAGTACCGGACAAGGTCGGTATGGCTACACCTTC. Protein sequence: CASSTGQGRYGYTF. The chain combines TRBV19 with TRBJ1-2; TRBD1 might be the D (5 bases). CDR3 length: 14 residues. Between the trimmed V and J ends, which lost 4 bases and 5 bases, there was a span of 14 bases. Germline loops: CDR1 LNHDA, CDR2 SQIVND (reference sequence).

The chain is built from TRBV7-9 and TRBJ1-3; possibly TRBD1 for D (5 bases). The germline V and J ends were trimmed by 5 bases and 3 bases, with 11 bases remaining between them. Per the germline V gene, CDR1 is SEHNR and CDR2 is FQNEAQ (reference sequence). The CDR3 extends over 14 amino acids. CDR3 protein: CASSRDGGGNTIYF. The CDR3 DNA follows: TGTGCCAGCAGCCGCGACGGGGGTGGAAACACCATATATTTT.

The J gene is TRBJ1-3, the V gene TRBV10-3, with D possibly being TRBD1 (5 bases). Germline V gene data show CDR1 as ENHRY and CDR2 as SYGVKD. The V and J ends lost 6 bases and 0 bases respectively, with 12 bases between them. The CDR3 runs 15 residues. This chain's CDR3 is CAIRDIRHSGNTIYF. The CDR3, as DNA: TGTGCCATCAGGGACATTAGACACTCTGGAAACACCATATATTTT.

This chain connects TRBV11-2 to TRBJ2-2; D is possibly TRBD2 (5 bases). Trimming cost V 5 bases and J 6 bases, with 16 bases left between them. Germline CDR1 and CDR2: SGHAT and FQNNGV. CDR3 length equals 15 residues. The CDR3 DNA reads TGTGCCAGCAGCCGCGAGACGGGGATGTCCGGGGAGCTGTTTTTT. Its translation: CASSRETGMSGELFF.

Here the CDR3 DNA reads TGTGCCAGCTGCAACAGGGGTCTGACTAATGAAAAACTGTTTTTT. Its protein is CASCNRGLTNEKLFF. This rearrangement joins TRBV27 to TRBJ1-4; TRBD1 matches 7 bases. Trimming removed 8 bases from V and 2 bases from J; junction bases left unmatched: 8. Germline V gives CDR1 MNHEY, CDR2 SMNVEV (reference sequence). There are 15 residues in the CDR3. Combining the CDR3 with reference TRBV27 and TRBJ1-4 gives the whole variable domain EAQVTQNPRYLITVTGKKLTVTCSQNMNHEYMSWYRQDPGLGLRQIYYSMNVEVTDKGDVPEGYKVSRKEKRNFPLILESPSPNQTSLYFCASCNRGLTNEKLFFGSGTQLSVL.

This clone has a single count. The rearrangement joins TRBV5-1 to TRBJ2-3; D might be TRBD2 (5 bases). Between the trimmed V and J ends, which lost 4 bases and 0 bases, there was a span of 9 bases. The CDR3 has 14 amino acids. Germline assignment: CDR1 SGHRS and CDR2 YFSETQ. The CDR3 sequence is CASSLRTSTDTQYF. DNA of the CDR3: TGCGCCAGCAGCCTGCGGACTAGCACAGATACGCAGTATTTT.

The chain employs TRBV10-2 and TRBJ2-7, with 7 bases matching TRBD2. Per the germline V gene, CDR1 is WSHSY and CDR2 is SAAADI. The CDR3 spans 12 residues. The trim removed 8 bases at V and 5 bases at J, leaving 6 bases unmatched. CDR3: CASGEGSHEQYF. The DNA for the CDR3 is TGCGCCAGCGGGGAGGGAAGCCACGAGCAGTACTTC.

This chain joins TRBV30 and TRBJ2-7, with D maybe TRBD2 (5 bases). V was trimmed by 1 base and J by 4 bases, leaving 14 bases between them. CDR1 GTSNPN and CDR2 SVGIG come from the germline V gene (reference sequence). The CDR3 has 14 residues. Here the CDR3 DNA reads TGTGCCTGGAGTGCGGGATCCCCCTTTTACGAGCAGTACTTC. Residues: CAWSAGSPFYEQYF.

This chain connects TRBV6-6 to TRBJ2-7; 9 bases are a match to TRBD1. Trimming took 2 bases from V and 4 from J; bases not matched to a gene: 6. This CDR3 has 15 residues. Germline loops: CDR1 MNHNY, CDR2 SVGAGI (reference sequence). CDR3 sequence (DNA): TGTGCCAGCAGTTACCTCAGACAGGGGGAATACGAGCAGTACTTC. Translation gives CASSYLRQGEYEQYF.

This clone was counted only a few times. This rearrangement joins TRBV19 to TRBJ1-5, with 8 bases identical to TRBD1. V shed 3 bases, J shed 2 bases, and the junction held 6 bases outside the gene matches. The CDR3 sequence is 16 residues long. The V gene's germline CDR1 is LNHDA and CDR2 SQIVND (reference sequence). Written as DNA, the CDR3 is TGTGCCAGTAGTATCGAAGCGACAGGGGGCAATCAGCCCCAGCATTTT. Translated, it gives CASSIEATGGNQPQHF.

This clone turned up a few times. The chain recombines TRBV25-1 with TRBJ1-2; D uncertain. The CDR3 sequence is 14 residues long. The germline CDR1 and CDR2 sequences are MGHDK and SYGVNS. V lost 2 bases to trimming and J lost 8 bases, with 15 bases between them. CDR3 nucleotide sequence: TGTGCCAGCAGTGAAGGTCGGAGTCCTTCCGGCTACACCTTC. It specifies CASSEGRSPSGYTF.

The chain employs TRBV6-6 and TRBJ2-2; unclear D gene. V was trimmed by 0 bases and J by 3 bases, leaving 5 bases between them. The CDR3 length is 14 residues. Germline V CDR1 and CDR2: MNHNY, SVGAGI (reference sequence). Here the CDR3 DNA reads TGTGCCAGCAGTTACTCGCAGGACACCGGGGAGCTGTTTTTT. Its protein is CASSYSQDTGELFF.

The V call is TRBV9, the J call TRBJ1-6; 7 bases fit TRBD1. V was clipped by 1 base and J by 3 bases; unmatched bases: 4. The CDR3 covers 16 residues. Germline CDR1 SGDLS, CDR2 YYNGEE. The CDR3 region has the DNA TGTGCCAGCAGCGTATCCACAGGGGTCTATAATTCACCCCTCCACTTT. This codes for CASSVSTGVYNSPLHF. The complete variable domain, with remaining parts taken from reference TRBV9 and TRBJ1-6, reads DSGVTQTPKHLITATGQRVTLRCSPRSGDLSVYWYQQSLDQGLQFLIQYYNGEERAKGNILERFSAQQFPDLHSELNLSSLELGDSALYFCASSVSTGVYNSPLHFGNGTRLTVT.

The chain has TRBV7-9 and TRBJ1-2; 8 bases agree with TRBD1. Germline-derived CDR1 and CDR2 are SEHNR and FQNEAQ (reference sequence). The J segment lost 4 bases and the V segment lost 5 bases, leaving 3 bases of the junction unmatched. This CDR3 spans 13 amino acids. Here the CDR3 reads CASSADRAYGYTF. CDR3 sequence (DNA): TGTGCCAGCAGCGCGGACAGGGCCTATGGCTACACCTTC.

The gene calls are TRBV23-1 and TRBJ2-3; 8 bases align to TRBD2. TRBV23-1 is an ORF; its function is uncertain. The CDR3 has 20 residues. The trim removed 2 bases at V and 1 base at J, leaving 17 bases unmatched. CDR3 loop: CASSQPVNFQLAEGTDTQYF. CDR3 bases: TGCGCCAGCAGTCAACCAGTAAACTTCCAACTAGCGGAAGGCACAGATACGCAGTATTTT.

The CDR3 loop is CASSMGYRGFGYTF. In nucleotides, the CDR3 is TGTGCCAGTAGTATGGGGTACAGGGGATTTGGCTACACCTTC. J is TRBJ1-2 and V is TRBV19; 7 bases agree with TRBD1. With V trimmed by 3 bases and J by 7 bases, 8 bases remained unmatched. The CDR3 totals 14 residues. The germline CDR1 and CDR2 sequences are LNHDA and SQIVND (reference sequence).

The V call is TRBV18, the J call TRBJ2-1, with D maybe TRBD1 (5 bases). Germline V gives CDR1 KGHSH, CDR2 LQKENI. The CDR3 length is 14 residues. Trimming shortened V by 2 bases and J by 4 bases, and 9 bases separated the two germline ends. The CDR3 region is CASSPGQAYNEQFF. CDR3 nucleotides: TGTGCCAGCTCACCAGGACAAGCGTACAATGAGCAGTTCTTC.